Below, 26 T cell receptor beta chains from the same sample are listed, as sequenced in a study of shared clonotypes between healthy human individuals. Repertoires were generated with immunoSEQ multiplex PCR, while TCRdb's copy carries only in-frame clones and drops some. The profile shows approximately 1,500,000 clones, roughly 97% of them singletons. Sample: naive CD4+ T cells sorted from blood. Described subset: CD45RA+ positively selected. All receptors derive from a man aged 25-45 years in good health.

CDR3 DNA: TGTGCCAGCAGTCCGGGACAGGGTGGCTACACCTTC. Its protein product is CASSPGQGGYTF. The chain has TRBV6-5 and TRBJ1-2; the match to TRBD1 covers 9 bases. Germline V gene lookup returns CDR1 MNHEY and CDR2 SVGAGI. Germline trimming cut 5 bases from V and 7 bases from J; bases unmatched to any gene: 2. CDR3 length equals 12 residues.

The V gene is TRBV10-3, the J gene TRBJ2-1, with a tentative D call TRBD1 (6 bases). The V end lost 7 bases, the J end lost 7 bases, and 14 bases lay between the germline ends. The CDR3 has 13 residues. Germline CDR1 reads ENHRY; CDR2 reads SYGVKD. The chain's CDR3 is CAITSLGGNEQFF. The CDR3 coding sequence is TGTGCCATCACAAGCCTAGGGGGTAATGAGCAGTTCTTC.

Regarding this clone: One end of the junction fails to match germline, which may point to a read error. The genes are TRBV5-3 and TRBJ2-1; 7 bases line up with TRBD1. TRBV5-3 is given ORF status, its function remaining uncertain. This CDR3 region has 15 residues. CDR3 in DNA: TGTGCCAGCAGCTTGGGACAGACCAAATCGAATGAGCAGTTCTTC. Protein product: CASSLGQTKSNEQFF.

The CDR3 is CASSVGSYEQYF. In DNA form, the CDR3 reads TGCGCCAGCAGCGTGGGCTCCTACGAGCAGTACTTC. The V and J genes are TRBV5-1 and TRBJ2-7; D remains unclear. The CDR3 extends over 12 amino acids. V dropped 4 bases and J dropped 0 bases, with 5 bases sitting between them. Germline V lookup: CDR1 SGHRS, CDR2 YFSETQ. Filled out from reference TRBV5-1 and TRBJ2-7, the complete variable domain reads KAGVTQTPRYLIKTRGQQVTLSCSPISGHRSVSWYQQTPGQGLQFLFEYFSETQRNKGNFPGRFSGRQFSNSRSEMNVSTLELGDSALYLCASSVGSYEQYFGPGTRLTVT.

The chain carries TRBV18 and TRBJ2-1; maybe TRBD2 (6 bases). The germline CDR1 and CDR2 sequences are KGHSH and LQKENI. The CDR3 runs 17 residues. V lost 1 base to trimming and J lost 3 bases, with 16 bases between them. CDR3: CASSPRSAGPYYNEQFF. CDR3 DNA: TGTGCCAGCTCACCACGTTCTGCGGGGCCCTACTACAATGAGCAGTTCTTC.

The chain joins TRBV5-6 to TRBJ1-5, with D possibly matching TRBD1 (6 bases). V shed 0 bases and J shed 2 bases, with 9 bases lying between them. There are 15 residues in the CDR3. Germline V gene lookup returns CDR1 SGHDT and CDR2 YYEEEE. The CDR3 sequence: CASSLVGGRNQPQHF. The CDR3 nucleotides are TGTGCCAGCAGCTTGGTTGGGGGCCGCAATCAGCCCCAGCATTTT.

This chain joins TRBV9 and TRBJ2-7, with D perhaps matching TRBD2 (6 bases). Trimming shortened V by 0 bases and J by 2 bases, and 12 bases separated the two germline ends. This CDR3 has 15 amino acids. CDR1 is SGDLS, CDR2 YYNGEE, per germline. CDR3 residues: CASSVGPGETYEQYF. The CDR3 DNA sequence: TGTGCCAGCAGCGTAGGGCCGGGAGAGACCTACGAGCAGTACTTC.

The chain has TRBV5-1 and TRBJ2-5; TRBD1 matches 8 bases. This CDR3 spans 16 amino acids. Germline trimming cut 0 bases from V and 4 bases from J; bases unmatched to any gene: 8. Germline CDR1 and CDR2: SGHRS and YFSETQ. CDR3 sequence reads: CASSLAVTGVGETQYF. Here the CDR3 DNA reads TGCGCCAGCAGCTTGGCCGTGACAGGGGTGGGAGAGACCCAGTACTTC.

The chain combines TRBV4-2 with TRBJ2-7, with D hard to call. The germline V and J ends were trimmed by 4 bases and 2 bases, with 12 bases remaining between them. This CDR3 comprises 14 residues. Looked up from germline, CDR1 is LGHNA and CDR2 is YNFKEQ. The CDR3 coding sequence is TGTGCCAGCAGCCCCCCGTTACTTACCTACGAGCAGTACTTC. This sequence encodes CASSPPLLTYEQYF.

The chain recombines TRBV5-1 with TRBJ2-6; D uncertain. There are 14 residues in the CDR3. The V gene's germline CDR1 is SGHRS and CDR2 YFSETQ. Trimming pared 4 bases from V and 4 bases from J, leaving 9 bases between. The CDR3 sequence is CASSPQPGANVLTF. The CDR3, as DNA: TGCGCCAGCAGCCCCCAACCCGGGGCCAACGTCCTGACTTTC. The full variable domain, in which reference TRBV5-1 and TRBJ2-6 provide the parts outside the CDR3, is KAGVTQTPRYLIKTRGQQVTLSCSPISGHRSVSWYQQTPGQGLQFLFEYFSETQRNKGNFPGRFSGRQFSNSRSEMNVSTLELGDSALYLCASSPQPGANVLTFGAGSRLTVL.

The rearrangement joins TRBV18 to TRBJ2-7; D is unresolved. The ends were cut back, 2 bases at V and 3 bases at J, with 11 bases in the middle. The CDR3 has 14 amino acids. The V gene's germline CDR1 is KGHSH and CDR2 LQKENI. The CDR3 spells CASSPGLVRYEQYF. The CDR3 nucleotides read TGTGCCAGCTCACCAGGGCTGGTCCGCTACGAGCAGTACTTC. Filled out from reference TRBV18 and TRBJ2-7, the complete variable domain reads NAGVMQNPRHLVRRRGQEARLRCSPMKGHSHVYWYRQLPEEGLKFMVYLQKENIIDESGMPKERFSAEFPKEGPSILRIQQVVRGDSAAYFCASSPGLVRYEQYFGPGTRLTVT.

The chain links TRBV2 to TRBJ2-7, with unresolved D. V was clipped by 5 bases and J by 5 bases, with 16 bases between them. CDR3 length equals 14 residues. Germline V gene data show CDR1 as SNHLY and CDR2 as FYNNEI. This CDR3 is CASSIGNVGDEQYF. The CDR3 region has the DNA TGTGCCAGCAGTATAGGGAACGTTGGGGACGAGCAGTACTTC.

This chain links TRBV7-8 with TRBJ1-5; no clear D gene. V dropped 3 bases and J dropped 1 base, with 7 bases sitting between them. Germline CDR1 is SGHVS and CDR2 is FQNEAQ. CDR3 size: 14 residues. CDR3 region: CASSFRGSNQPQHF. CDR3 nucleotides: TGTGCCAGCAGCTTTAGAGGGAGCAATCAGCCCCAGCATTTT. The complete variable domain, with remaining parts taken from reference TRBV7-8 and TRBJ1-5, reads GAGVSQSPRYKVAKRGQDVALRCDPISGHVSLFWYQQALGQGPEFLTYFQNEAQLDKSGLPSDRFFAERPEGSVSTLKIQRTQQEDSAVYLCASSFRGSNQPQHFGDGTRLSIL.

About this clone: The same CDR3 arises from other DNA sequences in this sample as well. The chain combines TRBV15 with TRBJ2-3; D not resolved. The germline gives CDR1 LNHNV, CDR2 YYDKDF (reference sequence). V shed 3 bases and J shed 6 bases, with 7 bases lying between them. This CDR3 region has 12 residues. CDR3 protein: CATSRGTDTQYF. DNA of the CDR3: TGTGCCACCAGCAGGGGAACGGATACGCAGTATTTT.

The chain is built from TRBV19 and TRBJ1-5; D might be TRBD1 (6 bases). The CDR3 runs to 16 residues. The V gene lost 7 bases and the J gene lost 2 bases, with 18 bases spanning the gap. Germline lookup yields CDR1 LNHDA and CDR2 SQIVND (reference sequence). The CDR3 DNA sequence: TGTGCCAGTAACGAATACGTTGGGGGCGGCAATCAGCCCCAGCATTTT. Its protein product is CASNEYVGGGNQPQHF.

The V call is TRBV28, the J call TRBJ1-5; 9 nucleotides align to TRBD1. The CDR3 contains 15 residues. CDR1 is MDHEN and CDR2 is SYDVKM in the germline V gene. Germline trimming cut 2 bases from V and 7 bases from J; bases unmatched to any gene: 6. The CDR3 sequence is CASSLMGQGEQPQHF. CDR3 DNA sequence: TGTGCCAGCAGTTTAATGGGACAGGGTGAACAGCCCCAGCATTTT.

This chain uses TRBV9 with TRBJ2-1; 9 bases agree with TRBD2. CDR3 length: 15 residues. Trimming removed 0 bases from V and 7 bases from J; junction bases left unmatched: 5. Germline V lookup: CDR1 SGDLS, CDR2 YYNGEE. The CDR3 nucleotides are TGTGCCAGCAGCGTAGCGGCTAGCGGGATAAATGAGCAGTTCTTC. Residues: CASSVAASGINEQFF.

The V call is TRBV7-9, the J call TRBJ2-5; TRBD2 is a possible D gene (5 bases). The V end lost 10 bases, the J end lost 4 bases, and 16 bases lay between the germline ends. Looked up from germline, CDR1 is SEHNR and CDR2 is FQNEAQ (reference sequence). The CDR3 runs to 13 residues. The chain's CDR3 is CATLSVGPETQYF. The CDR3 nucleotides read TGTGCCACCCTTAGCGTAGGCCCAGAGACCCAGTACTTC.

This clone has only one observation. The gene calls are TRBV11-2 and TRBJ1-3; 7 bases map to TRBD1. The ends lost 5 bases at V and 4 bases at J; junction bases unmatched: 8. The CDR3 runs 15 residues. Germline V gives CDR1 SGHAT, CDR2 FQNNGV. The CDR3 protein is CASSLLTGVGNTIYF. In nucleotides, the CDR3 is TGTGCCAGCAGCCTACTCACAGGGGTCGGAAACACCATATATTTT.

The chain links TRBV12-5 to TRBJ2-1; TRBD2 aligns across 11 bases. The V segment lost 5 bases and the J segment 4 bases; nucleotides outside the gene matches: 13. The CDR3 extends over 18 amino acids. From germline, CDR1 is LGHNT and CDR2 FRNRAP. CDR3 amino acids: CASGLDRRLAGYYNEQFF. CDR3 in DNA: TGTGCTAGTGGTCTCGATCGGAGACTAGCGGGATATTACAATGAGCAGTTCTTC.

The rearrangement links TRBV5-4 to TRBJ2-7; 12 bases line up with TRBD2. The germline V gene encodes CDR1 SGHNT and CDR2 YYREEE (reference sequence). V dropped 5 bases and J dropped 5; count of bases not matched to a gene: 8. The length of the CDR3 is 15 residues. The CDR3 region is CASSQGLAGGDEQYF. CDR3 nucleotides: TGTGCCAGCAGTCAGGGGCTAGCGGGAGGGGACGAGCAGTACTTC. Full variable domain (remainder filled in from reference TRBV5-4 and TRBJ2-7): ETGVTQSPTHLIKTRGQQVTLRCSSQSGHNTVSWYQQALGQGPQFIFQYYREEENGRGNFPPRFSGLQFPNYSSELNVNALELDDSALYLCASSQGLAGGDEQYFGPGTRLTVT.

V and J are TRBV27 and TRBJ2-2; D may be TRBD2 (5 bases). Germline CDR1 is MNHEY and CDR2 is SMNVEV (reference sequence). This CDR3 contains 16 residues. V lost 5 bases, J lost 3 bases, and 16 bases lay in between. CDR3: CASSDYGTSYTGELFF. CDR3 sequence (DNA): TGTGCCAGCAGTGACTACGGTACTTCATACACCGGGGAGCTGTTTTTT.

This chain joins TRBV27 and TRBJ2-1; the D is unclear. Trimming removed 6 bases from V and 9 bases from J, with 12 bases in between. This CDR3 has 12 amino acids. Germline V gene lookup returns CDR1 MNHEY and CDR2 SMNVEV (reference sequence). CDR3 DNA sequence: TGTGCCAGCAGCCCAGGACGGAGTGAGCAGTTCTTC. Encoded protein: CASSPGRSEQFF.

V is TRBV7-6 and J is TRBJ2-4; 7 nucleotides line up with TRBD2. J lost 8 bases, V lost 5 bases, and 12 bases had no gene match. CDR3 length: 15 amino acids. Germline V gene data show CDR1 as SGHVS and CDR2 as FNYEAQ. Here the CDR3 reads CASSGPASGRDIQYF. The CDR3 DNA reads as TGTGCCAGCAGCGGCCCGGCTAGCGGTCGGGACATTCAGTACTTC.

The chain joins TRBV9 to TRBJ2-3; 8 nucleotides align to TRBD2. Germline loops: CDR1 SGDLS, CDR2 YYNGEE. The CDR3 is 12 amino acids. V trimming: 3 bases; J trimming: 14 bases; junction bases outside the gene matches: 8. This CDR3 reads CASSGPGLVLYF. CDR3 in DNA: TGTGCCAGCAGCGGGCCGGGACTAGTCCTGTATTTT.

The chain uses TRBV15 and TRBJ2-1; 12 positions agree with TRBD2. V gave up 1 base and J gave up 5 bases; unmatched junction bases: 6. Germline-derived CDR1 and CDR2 are LNHNV and YYDKDF (reference sequence). The CDR3 has 17 amino acids. The CDR3 reads CATSRGPRTSGNNEQFF. For the CDR3, the DNA is TGTGCCACCAGCAGAGGGCCAAGGACTAGCGGGAACAATGAGCAGTTCTTC.